Listed below are T cell receptor beta chains from one sample, sequenced in a study of human T cells and chemical hapten exposure. In TCRdb, the RACE reads were re-called with MiXCR into one record per CDR3 protein. The profile shows some 400,000 distinct CDR3 sequences, roughly 5% of them singletons. This sample comprised whole blood, obtained in connection with sensitization to the hapten diphenylcyclopropenone (DPC). Receptors were obtained from a woman in her fifties or sixties with alopecia areata. Some clones in this sample may be carry-over from other donors' samples. The CDR3 runs from the conserved cysteine through the conserved F or W. The D gene is left open where the match is weak. Clone size is stated in some rows and not others, as once, few, many or a class when expanded.

v_gene	d_gene	j_gene	abundance	CDR3aa	CDR3nt
TRBV14	NA	TRBJ1-4	many	CASSPLGRNEKLFF	TGTGCCAGCAGCCCTTTGGGCCGTAATGAAAAACTGTTTTTT
TRBV28	NA	TRBJ2-3	many	CASSSYRGTDTQYF	TGTGCCAGCAGTTCCTACAGGGGCACAGATACGCAGTATTTT
TRBV20-1	TRBD1	TRBJ1-5	NA	CSTDRQGVTQPQHF	TGCAGTACCGATCGACAGGGGGTCACTCAGCCCCAGCATTTT
TRBV12-3/TRBV12-4	TRBD2	TRBJ2-5	NA	CASRSTSGGETQYF	TGTGCCAGCAGATCGACTAGCGGAGGCGAGACCCAGTACTTC
TRBV24-1	NA	TRBJ1-5	few	CATSDLLLRTGRDQPQHF	TGTGCCACCAGTGATTTGTTGTTACGTACAGGGAGGGATCAGCCCCAGCATTTT
TRBV12-3/TRBV12-4	TRBD1	TRBJ1-5	many	CASSGGTGEGNQPQHF	TGTGCCAGCAGTGGAGGAACAGGGGAAGGCAATCAGCCCCAGCATTTT
TRBV24-1	NA	TRBJ2-7	NA	CATNERGTLIRVVRLGEQYF	TGTGCCACCAACGAGCGTGGGACACTAATTCGCGTGGTTCGATTGGGGGAGCAGTACTTC
TRBV14	NA	TRBJ2-1	many	CASSQGRGRVDNEQFF	TGTGCCAGCAGCCAAGGACGCGGTAGGGTTGACAATGAGCAGTTCTTC
TRBV9	NA	TRBJ2-2	NA	CASSVPQGSTGELFF	TGTGCCAGCAGCGTACCACAGGGATCCACCGGGGAGCTGTTTTTT
TRBV5-1	TRBD2	TRBJ2-1	many	CASSSLAGGPHNEQFF	TGCGCCAGCAGTAGCTTAGCGGGAGGGCCTCACAATGAGCAGTTCTTC
TRBV7-6	NA	TRBJ2-3	many	CASSLGGIVSTDTQYF	TGTGCCAGCAGCTTAGGCGGGATAGTGAGCACAGATACGCAGTATTTT
TRBV13	NA	TRBJ2-7	many	CASSLNGRGPYEQYF	TGTGCCAGCAGTCTGAATGGCCGAGGGCCCTACGAGCAGTACTTC
TRBV6-6	TRBD2	TRBJ2-3	many	CASSYGSGGALDTQYF	TGTGCCAGCAGTTACGGAAGCGGGGGGGCCCTAGATACGCAGTATTTT
TRBV11-2	NA	TRBJ2-3	NA	CASTLELNPKSTDTQYF	TGTGCCAGCACCTTAGAACTAAATCCAAAAAGCACAGATACGCAGTATTTT
TRBV7-9	NA	TRBJ1-6	many	CASSEVLTGPNSPLHF	TGTGCCAGCAGCGAAGTCTTAACAGGGCCGAATTCACCCCTCCACTTT
TRBV7-2	NA	TRBJ1-2	many	CASSRTVIGYTF	TGTGCCAGCAGCAGGACTGTTATAGGCTACACCTTC
TRBV6-5	NA	TRBJ1-2	NA	CASSYSSGDDGYTF	TGTGCCAGCAGTTACTCTTCAGGGGATGATGGCTACACCTTC